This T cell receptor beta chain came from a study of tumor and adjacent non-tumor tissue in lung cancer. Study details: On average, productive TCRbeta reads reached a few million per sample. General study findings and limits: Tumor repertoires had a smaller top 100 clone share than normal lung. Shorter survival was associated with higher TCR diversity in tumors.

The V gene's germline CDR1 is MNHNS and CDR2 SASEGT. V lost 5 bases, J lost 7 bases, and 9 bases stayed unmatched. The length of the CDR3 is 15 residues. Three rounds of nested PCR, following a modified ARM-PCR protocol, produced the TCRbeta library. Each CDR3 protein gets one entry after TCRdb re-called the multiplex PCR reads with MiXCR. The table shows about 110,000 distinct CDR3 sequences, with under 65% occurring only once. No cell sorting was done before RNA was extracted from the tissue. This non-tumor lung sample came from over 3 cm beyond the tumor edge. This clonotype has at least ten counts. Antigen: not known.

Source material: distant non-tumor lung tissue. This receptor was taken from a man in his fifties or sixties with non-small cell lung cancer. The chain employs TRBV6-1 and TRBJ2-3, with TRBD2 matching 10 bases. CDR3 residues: CASSLLSSGSHTQYF. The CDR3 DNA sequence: TGTGCCAGCAGTTTGTTGTCTAGCGGGAGCCATACGCAGTATTTT.